The TCR beta chain described here comes from a study of post-analysis software for immune sequencing data. General study results and limits: When patients were compared with controls, 4 or 5 TRBV segments were more frequent, TRBV5-6, TRBV5-1 and TRBV20-1 among them. Multiple sclerosis patients had significantly lower normalized Chao1 diversity than controls. Samples prepared in the same batch strongly co-clustered by F measure.

Presence of unique molecular identifiers characterized the TCR beta cDNA libraries. When 1 to 10 million T cells were used, they gave 500,000 or so cDNA molecules. TCRdb re-analysed the PCR reads in MiXCR, keeping a single row per CDR3 protein. This table has 400,000 to 500,000 distinct CDR3 sequences, approximately 42% appearing once. This clonotype was seen more than once but under ten times. Its matching antigen is unknown. Germline V gives CDR1 ENHRY, CDR2 SYGVKD. The CDR3 length is 15 residues. J was trimmed by 3 bases and V by 6 bases; bases with no gene match: 8. Source material: blood. V gene TRBV10-3 combines with J gene TRBJ2-3; 8 positions agree with TRBD1. This receptor was identified in a girl aged 2 to 10 with multiple sclerosis. CDR3 sequence (DNA): TGTGCCATCAGCCGGACAGGGCCCTTGACAGATACGCAGTATTTT. Residues: CAISRTGPLTDTQYF.